This T cell receptor beta chain emerged from a study of graft-versus-host responses after intestinal transplantation. Study in general: Recipients were given multivisceral, liver-intestinal, or isolated intestinal transplants. The study gave all recipients anti-thymocyte globulin induction, then tacrolimus and steroids for 2 to 3 years. Findings of the study overall: HvG clone declines early post-transplant were associated with peak circulating GvH levels.

Regarding this clone: Its antigen is not known.

V lost 5 bases and J lost 5, with 16 bases in between. CDR1 and CDR2 (germline): SEHNR, FQNEAQ (reference sequence). The CDR3 spans 15 residues. TCRdb keeps only in-frame clones here, not all; method: immunoSEQ multiplex PCR. The sample gives tens of thousands of clones, 80% to 95% of which show up once; 2% to 2.5% is in the top ten. Source: unstimulated CD4+ T cells sorted from spleen or lymph node cells, taken before transplant. The chain has TRBV7-9 and TRBJ1-5; tentative D call: TRBD1 (6 bases). The origin of this receptor is a human donor who was the organ donor for an intestinal transplant. CDR3 bases: TGTGCCAGCAGCCCCCGGGGGGGGGCAGATCAGCCCCAGCATTTT. This encodes CASSPRGGADQPQHF.